This T cell receptor beta chain was retrieved from a study of blood T cells in healthy people across ages. Study findings and constraints: Naive CD4+ cell counts and diversity both ran higher in long-lived than in aged donors.

The CDR3 has 16 amino acids. Germline V gives CDR1 SGHTA, CDR2 FQGTGA. A note on this clonotype: The antigen remains unidentified. At one end, the junction sequence differs from germline, possibly due to a read error.

Primed by a sample-barcoded 5' primer and a J-beta primer mix, a second PCR proceeded for about 6 to 12 cycles. Every single cDNA molecule received a tag from a template-switch adaptor with 12 random nucleotides. Every sample produced at least 2.5 million CDR3-containing paired-end reads. TCRdb reprocessed the 5' RACE reads with MiXCR, giving one entry per CDR3 protein. The repertoire holds hundreds of thousands of distinct CDR3 sequences, with around 36% as singletons. The extraction recovered at least 5 micrograms of total RNA per sample. Sequenced: blood. The receptor was isolated from a man between 18 and 29 years old in good health. This chain connects TRBV7-3 to TRBJ1-1; D call uncertain. CDR3 protein: CASNLIGGPSNTEAFF. The CDR3 DNA sequence: TGTGCCAGCAACTTAATTGGAGGTCCCTCGAACACTGAAGCTTTCTTT.